This T cell receptor beta chain was sequenced during a study of T cell repertoires in cytomegalovirus infection. Study context: Public TCR beta signatures were indicative of both CMV infection and a matching HLA type.

To note about this clonotype: Its antigen remains unknown.

TCRdb called the reads again in MiXCR, with one record for every CDR3 protein. Seen here are around 450,000 distinct CDR3 sequences, about a third observed once, and the top ten hold roughly an eighth. The CDR3 extends over 14 amino acids. V dropped 6 bases and J dropped 3; count of bases not matched to a gene: 2. Germline CDR1 and CDR2: ENHRY and SYGVKD. General study points: Summed frequency of shared TCR beta families picked out CMV carriers who also had the relevant HLA. Predominance within the ex vivo response was attributable to HLA-C-restricted CMV-specific TCR beta clonotypes.

Sequencing was carried out using PBMCs. This TCR came from a human donor in good health (CMV status not recorded). Some clones in this sample may be carry-over from other donors' samples. The chain links TRBV10-3 to TRBJ2-1; 10 nucleotides align to TRBD2. The CDR3 loop reads CAIRPSGSYNEQFF. The CDR3 DNA reads as TGTGCCATCAGGCCTAGCGGGAGCTACAATGAGCAGTTCTTC.